This T cell receptor (beta chain) was captured by sequencing in a study of blood T cell repertoires in COVID-19. As for the study in general: Italy, Spain and the United States were the sources of the convalescent and acute COVID-19 samples.

Looked up from germline, CDR1 is MNHEY and CDR2 is SMNVEV (reference sequence). The CDR3 runs 14 residues. Trimming stripped 7 bases from V and 4 bases from J, with 17 bases between. The method was immunoSEQ multiplex PCR; TCRdb's version includes in-frame clones alone and lacks a portion of them. The table lists approximately 270,000 clones, approximately 85% of them singletons. The TCR originated in a human donor with COVID-19, enrolled during active disease. The donor label of this sample is uncertain. Sequenced input: peripheral blood. This rearrangement joins TRBV27 to TRBJ2-7, with a weak D call TRBD2 (7 bases). CDR3 sequence: CASIPGGRKYEQYF. The CDR3 coding sequence is TGTGCCAGCATTCCCGGGGGGCGAAAATACGAGCAGTACTTC.